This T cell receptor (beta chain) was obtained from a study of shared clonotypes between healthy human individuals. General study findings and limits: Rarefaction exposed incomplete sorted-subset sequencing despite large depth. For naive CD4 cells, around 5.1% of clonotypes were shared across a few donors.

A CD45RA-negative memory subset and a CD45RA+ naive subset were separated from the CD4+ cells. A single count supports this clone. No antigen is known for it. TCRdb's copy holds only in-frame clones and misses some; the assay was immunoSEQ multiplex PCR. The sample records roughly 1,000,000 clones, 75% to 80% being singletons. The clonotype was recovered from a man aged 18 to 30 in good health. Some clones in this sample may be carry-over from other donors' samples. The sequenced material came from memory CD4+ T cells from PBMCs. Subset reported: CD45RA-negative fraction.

Here the CDR3 DNA reads TGTGCCAGCAGTTTTGGACAGGCCCTTGAGTTCTTC. Translated, it gives CASSFGQALEFF. The chain is built from TRBV6-6 and TRBJ2-1; 7 nucleotides line up with TRBD1. Per germline, CDR1 MNHNY and CDR2 SVGAGI (reference sequence). There are 12 residues in the CDR3. The V gene end was trimmed by 4 bases and the J gene end by 14 bases; junction bases not matched to a gene: 8.